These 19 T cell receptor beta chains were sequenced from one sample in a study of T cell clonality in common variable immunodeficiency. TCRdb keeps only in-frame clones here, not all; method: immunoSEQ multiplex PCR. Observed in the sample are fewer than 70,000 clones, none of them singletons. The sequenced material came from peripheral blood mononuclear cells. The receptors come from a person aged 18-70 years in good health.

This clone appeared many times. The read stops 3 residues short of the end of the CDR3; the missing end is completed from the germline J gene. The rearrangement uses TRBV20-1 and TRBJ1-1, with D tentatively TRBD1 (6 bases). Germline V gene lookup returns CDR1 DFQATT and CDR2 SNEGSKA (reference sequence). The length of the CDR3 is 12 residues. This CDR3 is CSARSQTGEAFF. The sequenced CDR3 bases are TGCAGTGCTAGGTCACAGACAGGAGAA.

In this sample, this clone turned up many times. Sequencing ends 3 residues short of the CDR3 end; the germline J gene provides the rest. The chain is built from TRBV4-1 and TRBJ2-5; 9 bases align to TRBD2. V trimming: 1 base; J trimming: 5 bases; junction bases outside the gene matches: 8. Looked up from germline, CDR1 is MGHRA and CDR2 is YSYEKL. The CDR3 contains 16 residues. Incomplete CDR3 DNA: TGCGCCAGCAGCCAAGCCCGGGCGAGCGGGGGGGAGACC. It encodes CASSQARASGGET. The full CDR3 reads CASSQARASGGETQYF.

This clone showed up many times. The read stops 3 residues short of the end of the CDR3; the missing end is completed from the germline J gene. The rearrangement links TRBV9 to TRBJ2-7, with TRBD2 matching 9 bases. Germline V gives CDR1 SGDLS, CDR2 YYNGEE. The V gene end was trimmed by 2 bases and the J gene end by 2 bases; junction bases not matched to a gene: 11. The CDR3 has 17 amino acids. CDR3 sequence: CASSVGISREGPYEQYF. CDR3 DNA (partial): TGTGCCAGCAGCGTTGGTATCTCGCGGGAGGGCCCCTACGAG.

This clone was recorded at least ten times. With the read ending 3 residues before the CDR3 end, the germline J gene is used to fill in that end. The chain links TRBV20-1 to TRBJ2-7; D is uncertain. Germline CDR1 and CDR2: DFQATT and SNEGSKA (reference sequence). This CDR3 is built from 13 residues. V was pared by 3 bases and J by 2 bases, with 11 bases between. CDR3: CSARGSRTYEQYF. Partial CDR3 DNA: TGCAGTGCTAGGGGCAGTAGAACCTACGAG.

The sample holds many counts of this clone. The DNA read from the CDR3 is TGCGCCAGCAGCCTGGACTCCCACTCAAACAATGAG. Its protein product is CASSLDSHSNNE. In full, the CDR3 is CASSLDSHSNNEQFF. This sequence joins TRBV5-1 and TRBJ2-1; D might be TRBD2 (5 bases). The CDR3 extends 3 residues past the end of the read, so its final part is completed from the germline J gene. In germline, CDR1 is SGHRS, CDR2 YFSETQ. The V end was cut by 4 bases, the J end by 5 bases, with 16 bases between. The CDR3 has 15 amino acids.

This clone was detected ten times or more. The sequenced part of the CDR3 DNA is TGCGCCAGCAGTGAGTCTACCAGGGGCCAAGAGACC. As protein: CASSESTRGQET. The full CDR3 sequence reads CASSESTRGQETQYF. The chain employs TRBV10-1 and TRBJ2-5; D is perhaps TRBD1 (6 bases). The read stops 3 residues short of the end of the CDR3; the missing end is completed from the germline J gene. CDR3 length equals 15 residues. Germline CDR1 reads WNHNN; CDR2 reads SYGVQD (reference sequence). Trimming left V 0 bases short and J 1 base short, with 9 bases between.

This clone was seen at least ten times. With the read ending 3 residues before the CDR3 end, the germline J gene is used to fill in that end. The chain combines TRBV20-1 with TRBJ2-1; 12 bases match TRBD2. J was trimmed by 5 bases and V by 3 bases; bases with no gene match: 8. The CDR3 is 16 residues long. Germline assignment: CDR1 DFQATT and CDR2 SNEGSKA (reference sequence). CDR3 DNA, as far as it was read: TGCAGTGCTAGGGCCCTAGCGGGAGGGATAGACAATGAG. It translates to CSARALAGGIDNE. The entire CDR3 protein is CSARALAGGIDNEQFF.

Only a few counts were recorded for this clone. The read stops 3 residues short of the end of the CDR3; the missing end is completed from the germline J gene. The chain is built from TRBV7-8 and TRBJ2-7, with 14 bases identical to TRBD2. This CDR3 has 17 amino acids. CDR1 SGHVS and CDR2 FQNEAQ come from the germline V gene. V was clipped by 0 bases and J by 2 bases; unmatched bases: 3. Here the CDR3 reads CASSLARLAGGPYEQYF. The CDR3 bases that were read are TGTGCCAGCAGCTTAGCGCGACTAGCGGGAGGGCCCTACGAG.

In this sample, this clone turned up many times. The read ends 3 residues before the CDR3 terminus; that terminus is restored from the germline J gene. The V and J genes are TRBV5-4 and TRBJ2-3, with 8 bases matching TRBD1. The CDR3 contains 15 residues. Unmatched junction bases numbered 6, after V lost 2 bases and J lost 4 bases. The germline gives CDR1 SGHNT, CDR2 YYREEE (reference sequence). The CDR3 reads CASSFGQGASDTQYF. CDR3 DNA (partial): TGTGCCAGCAGCTTCGGGCAGGGGGCATCAGATACG.

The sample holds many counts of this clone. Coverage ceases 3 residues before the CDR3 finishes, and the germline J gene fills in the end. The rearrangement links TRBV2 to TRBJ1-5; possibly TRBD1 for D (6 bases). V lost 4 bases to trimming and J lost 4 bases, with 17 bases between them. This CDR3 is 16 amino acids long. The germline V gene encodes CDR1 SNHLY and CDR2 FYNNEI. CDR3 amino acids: CASSVEGQGLNQPQHF. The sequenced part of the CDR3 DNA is TGTGCCAGCAGTGTGGAAGGGCAGGGGCTAAATCAGCCC.

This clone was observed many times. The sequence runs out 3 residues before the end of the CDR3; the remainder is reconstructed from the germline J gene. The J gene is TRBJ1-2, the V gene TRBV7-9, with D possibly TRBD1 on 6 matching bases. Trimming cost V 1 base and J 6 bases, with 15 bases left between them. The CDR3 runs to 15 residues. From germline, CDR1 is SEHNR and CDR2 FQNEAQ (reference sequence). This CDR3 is CASSLDLGASDGYTF. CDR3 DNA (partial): TGTGCCAGCAGCTTAGATCTGGGGGCATCAGATGGC.

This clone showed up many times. CDR3 in amino acids: CAWNEAGVGYEQYF. The DNA read from the CDR3 is TGTGCCTGGAACGAAGCGGGAGTTGGCTACGAG. The chain combines TRBV30 with TRBJ2-7, with 8 bases matching TRBD2. Read coverage stops 3 residues before the CDR3 terminus; the germline J gene supplies the remainder. CDR3 length: 14 amino acids. V dropped 4 bases and J dropped 3; count of bases not matched to a gene: 8. Germline-derived CDR1 and CDR2 are GTSNPN and SVGIG (reference sequence).

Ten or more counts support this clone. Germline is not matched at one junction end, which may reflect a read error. The sequenced CDR3 bases are TGCGCCAGCAGCCAGGGGGTAGCGGGAGTAGCCAATGAG. Its protein product is CASSQGVAGVANE. In full, the CDR3 reads CASSQGVAGVANEQFF. The rearrangement uses TRBV4-2 and TRBJ2-1; 9 nucleotides align to TRBD2. Coverage ceases 3 residues before the CDR3 finishes, and the germline J gene fills in the end. This CDR3 region has 16 residues. The germline gives CDR1 LGHNA, CDR2 YNFKEQ.

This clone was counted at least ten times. This CDR3 reads CASSRNAGGGETQYF. The sequenced part of the CDR3 DNA is TGTGCCAGCAGCAGAAACGCAGGGGGCGGGGAGACC. V and J are TRBV7-9 and TRBJ2-5; 8 nucleotides align to TRBD1. With the read ending 3 residues before the CDR3 end, the germline J gene is used to fill in that end. Germline V gene lookup returns CDR1 SEHNR and CDR2 FQNEAQ (reference sequence). The CDR3 loop spans 15 amino acids. Germline trimming cut 5 bases from V and 5 bases from J; bases unmatched to any gene: 10.

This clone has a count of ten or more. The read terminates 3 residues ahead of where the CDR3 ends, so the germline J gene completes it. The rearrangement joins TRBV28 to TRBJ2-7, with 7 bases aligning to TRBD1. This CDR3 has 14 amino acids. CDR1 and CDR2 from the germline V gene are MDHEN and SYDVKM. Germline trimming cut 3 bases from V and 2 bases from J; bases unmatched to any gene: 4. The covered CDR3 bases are TGTGCCAGCAGTTTCACCGGGACAGCCTACGAG. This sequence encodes CASSFTGTAYE. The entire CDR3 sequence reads CASSFTGTAYEQYF.

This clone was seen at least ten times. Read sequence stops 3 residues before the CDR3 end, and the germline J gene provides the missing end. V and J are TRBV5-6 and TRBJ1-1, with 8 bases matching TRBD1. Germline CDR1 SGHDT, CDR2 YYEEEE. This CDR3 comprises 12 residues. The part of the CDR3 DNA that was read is TGTGCCAGCAGCGCTGACAGGGGAAGA. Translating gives CASSADRGR. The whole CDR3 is CASSADRGRAFF.

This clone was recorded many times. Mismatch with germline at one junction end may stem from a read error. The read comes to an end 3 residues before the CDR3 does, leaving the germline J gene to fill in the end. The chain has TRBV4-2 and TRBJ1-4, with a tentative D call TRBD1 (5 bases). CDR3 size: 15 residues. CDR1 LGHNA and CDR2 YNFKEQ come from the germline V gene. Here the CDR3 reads CASSQLGPSGEKLFF. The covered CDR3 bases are TGCGCCAGCAGCCAGCTGGGACCTAGCGGAGAAAAA.

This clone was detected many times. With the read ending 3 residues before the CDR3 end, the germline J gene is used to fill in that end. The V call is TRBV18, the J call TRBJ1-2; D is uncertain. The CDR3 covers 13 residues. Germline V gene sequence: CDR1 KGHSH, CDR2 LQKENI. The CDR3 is CASSPGERVDYTF. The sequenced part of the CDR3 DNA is TGTGCCAGCTCACCAGGAGAGAGGGTGGAT.

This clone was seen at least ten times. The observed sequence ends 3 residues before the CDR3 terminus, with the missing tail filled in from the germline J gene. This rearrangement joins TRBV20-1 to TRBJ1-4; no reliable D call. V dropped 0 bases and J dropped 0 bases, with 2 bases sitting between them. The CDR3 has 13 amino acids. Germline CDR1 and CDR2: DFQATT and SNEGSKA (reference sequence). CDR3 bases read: TGCAGTGCTAGAGACACAACTAATGAAAAA. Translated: CSARDTTNEK. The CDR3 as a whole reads CSARDTTNEKLFF.